This entry features one T cell receptor (beta chain) sequence. The antigen remains undetermined. Deletions cut 3 bases from V and 4 bases from J, with 6 bases between. The V gene's germline CDR1 is MNHNS and CDR2 SASEGT. The CDR3 runs 12 residues. This sample stems from a study of cytomegalovirus exposure and HLA in healthy donors. Turning to the study itself: Unique TCRs from HLA-typed donors, around 93 million of them, were held in an early data release. Findings and caveats of the study: One variant, a missense change in DCLRE1C, was linked in a later analysis to TCR beta V- and J-gene trimming.

The PCR used 60 Vbeta and 13 Jbeta primers. Some clones are missing from TCRdb's copy, which holds only in-frame ones; the method was immunoSEQ multiplex PCR. This sample yields under 200,000 clones, of which 79% are seen a single time; 2.3% belongs to the top ten. The V gene is TRBV6-1, the J gene TRBJ1-2; unclear D gene. This TCR came from a woman aged 45-59 years in good health and CMV-seronegative. Sample: PBMCs. The CDR3 protein is CASSDRSYGYTF. The CDR3 DNA follows: TGTGCCAGCAGTGACAGGTCCTATGGCTACACCTTC.